Given below is one T cell receptor beta chain in context. Antigen: not known. Germline loops: CDR1 SEHNR, CDR2 FQNEAQ (reference sequence). V lost 4 bases and J 4 bases, leaving 8 bases between the germline ends. The length of the CDR3 is 12 residues. These data are taken from a study of cytomegalovirus exposure and HLA in healthy donors. PCR amplification relied on 60 Vbeta primers (plus 13 Jbeta primers). Generated by immunoSEQ multiplex PCR, the TCRdb table keeps only in-frame clones and is missing some. The sample yields about 190,000 clones, approximately 84% seen once. Study-level points and caveats: DRB1 had the most TCR associations and HLA-C the fewest, a later analysis found, with rates varying by HLA locus. In a later analysis, a missense DCLRE1C variant was linked to TCR beta V- and J-gene trimming. Reports state that TCR beta sequences accurately predicted most subjects' HLA-A and HLA-B alleles. Relative to equally common others, HLA-associated TCR beta chains showed greater clonal expansion in a later analysis.

The source material was PBMCs. This sequence joins TRBV7-9 and TRBJ2-7; tentatively, D is TRBD1 (5 bases). The sequence was obtained from a woman aged 25 to 45 in good health and CMV-seropositive. This chain's CDR3 is CASSSDRYEQYF. The DNA for the CDR3 is TGTGCCAGCAGCTCCGACAGATACGAGCAGTACTTC.